This TCR beta chain was profiled in a study of blood T cells in healthy people across ages. Background on the study: Template switching recovered approximately one barcoded beta molecule for every two T cells.

V lost 1 base, J lost 9 bases, and 3 bases stayed unmatched. CDR3 length: 14 residues. CDR1 SGHRS and CDR2 YFSETQ come from the germline V gene. Together with a sample-barcoded 5' primer, a J-beta primer mix was included in a second PCR lasting roughly 6 to 12 cycles. TCRdb analysed the 5' RACE reads with MiXCR anew, one entry per CDR3 protein. The sample records approximately 1.5 million distinct CDR3 sequences, roughly a third being singletons. What was sequenced was blood. This sequence joins TRBV5-1 and TRBJ2-1; 11 bases are shared with TRBD2. The TCR sequence derives from a woman aged 25 to 39 in good health. The DNA of the CDR3 is TGCGCCAGCAGCTTGAGCCTAGCGGGAGGTGAGCAGTTCTTC. Amino acid sequence: CASSLSLAGGEQFF.